The T cell receptor beta chain described here comes from a study of T cells in Graves' hyperthyroidism and ophthalmopathy. RNA transcripts were the template for amplifying TCR beta CDR3 regions. HTBI primers were the set used in a first-round RT-PCR of the TCR CDR3. Via MiXCR, TCRdb re-called the multiplex PCR reads, giving one row per CDR3 protein. This sample has some 400,000 distinct CDR3 sequences, with 19% found just once. The V end was cut by 5 bases, the J end by 7 bases, with 19 bases between. Germline values: CDR1 SGHRS, CDR2 YFSETQ. The CDR3 loop spans 15 amino acids. Researchers barred patients who had uncontrolled infection, other autoimmune disease, pregnancy or lactation. This clonotype turned up a few times.

The TCR was taken from a woman between 18 and 30 years old with Graves' hyperthyroidism. The sample consisted of blood. The V and J genes are TRBV5-1 and TRBJ2-4, with D perhaps TRBD2 (6 bases). Written as DNA, the CDR3 is TGCGCCAGCAGTAATACCATGGGGGGAAGGAACATTCAGTACTTC. Its translation: CASSNTMGGRNIQYF.